The T cell receptor (beta chain) under discussion was sequenced for a study of cytomegalovirus exposure and HLA in healthy donors. Whole-study findings and limits: A later analysis linked more than 15,000 TCR beta sequences to HLA alleles at 0.05 false discovery rate. Among TCR beta chains, those listed as cytomegalovirus-associated numbered around 160.

Trimming removed 0 bases from V and 1 base from J, with 9 bases in between. Germline V gene sequence: CDR1 LGHNA, CDR2 YSLEER. This CDR3 spans 16 amino acids. With 60 Vbeta and 13 Jbeta primers, the PCR was carried out. Some clones are missing from TCRdb's copy, which holds only in-frame ones; the method was immunoSEQ multiplex PCR. Of around 170,000 clones detected, roughly 80% appear once; the ten largest clones hold 6.3%. Details on this clone: Its specificity is unknown.

Sequencing was performed on PBMCs. This rearrangement joins TRBV4-3 to TRBJ2-2, with TRBD2 as a possible D gene (5 bases). This clonotype was obtained from a man aged 40-49 years in good health and CMV-seropositive. Here the CDR3 DNA reads TGCGCCAGCAGCCAAGAAGTTGGGAGGAACACCGGGGAGCTGTTTTTT. Translated: CASSQEVGRNTGELFF.